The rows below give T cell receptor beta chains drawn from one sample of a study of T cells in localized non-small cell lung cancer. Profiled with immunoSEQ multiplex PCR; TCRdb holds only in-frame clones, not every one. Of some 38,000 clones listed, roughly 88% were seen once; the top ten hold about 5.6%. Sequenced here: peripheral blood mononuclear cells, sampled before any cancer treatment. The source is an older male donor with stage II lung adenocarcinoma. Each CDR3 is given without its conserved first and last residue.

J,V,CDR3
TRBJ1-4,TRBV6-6,ASTRGGTNEKLF
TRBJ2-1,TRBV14,ASSQGSSGSYNEQF
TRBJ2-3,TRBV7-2,ASSRLAGGSTDTQY
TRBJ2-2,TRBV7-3,ASSSTPGELF
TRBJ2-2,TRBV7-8,ASSATGDGELF
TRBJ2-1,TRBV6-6,ASSYSDSYNEQF
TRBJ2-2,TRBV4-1,ASSQFRGSTGELF
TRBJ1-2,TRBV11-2,ASSPAGPNYGYT
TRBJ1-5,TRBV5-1,ASSLGTGSNQPQH
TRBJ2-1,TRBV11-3,ASSSSLTSSEQF
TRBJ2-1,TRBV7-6,ASSLVGLPYNEQF
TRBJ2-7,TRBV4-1,ASSQDAGATSSSYEQY
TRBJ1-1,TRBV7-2,ASSGGIDTEAF
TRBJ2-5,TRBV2,ASSEGDRGGETQY
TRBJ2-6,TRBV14,ASSDWTGSAGANVLT
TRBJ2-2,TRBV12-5,ASGLATIVDTGELF